The 13 T cell receptor beta chains given below trace back to one sample, sequenced in a study of T cell repertoires in cytomegalovirus infection. TCRdb re-called the reads through MiXCR, storing one row per CDR3 protein. Of approximately 630,000 distinct CDR3 sequences in the sample, about 24% were seen once. The sequencing sample was made of CD8+ T cells from PBMCs. These receptor sequences come from a human donor in good health (CMV status not recorded). Some clones in this sample may be carry-over from other donors' samples.

The chain recombines TRBV14 with TRBJ2-1; D not resolved. Deletions cut 5 bases from V and 6 bases from J, with 14 bases between. This CDR3 spans 14 amino acids. Germline V gene data show CDR1 as SGHDN and CDR2 as FVKESK. Written as DNA, the CDR3 is TGTGCCAGCAGCAATATAAATTTGTCCAATGAGCAGTTCTTC. Its translation: CASSNINLSNEQFF.

For this clonotype: This may come from a read error, since a much larger clone is one base off. V gene TRBV7-2 combines with J gene TRBJ2-7; weak D call: TRBD1 (5 bases). The ends were cut back, 5 bases at V and 3 bases at J, with 20 bases in the middle. Germline CDR1 reads SGHTA; CDR2 reads FQGNSA. The length of the CDR3 is 16 residues. The CDR3 DNA reads TGTGCCAGCAGCCGCAGTGACAGCGCCTTGATCTACGAGCAGTACTTC. This gives the protein CASSRSDSALIYEQYF.

This clonotype was seen a handful of times. This sequence joins TRBV6-5 and TRBJ2-3, with 7 bases that match TRBD2. This CDR3 region has 15 residues. The junction had 10 bases not matched to a gene; V was cut back by 2 bases and J by 8 bases. Germline CDR1 reads MNHEY; CDR2 reads SVGAGI. The CDR3 DNA reads as TGTGCCAGCAGTTACGAGGGAGAACCGGGAGGTACGCAGTATTTT. It yields the protein CASSYEGEPGGTQYF.

This clonotype occurred many times. V usage is TRBV7-2 and J usage is TRBJ1-2; 7 positions agree with TRBD1. V gave up 2 bases and J gave up 4 bases; unmatched junction bases: 4. CDR3 length: 14 residues. The germline gives CDR1 SGHTA, CDR2 FQGNSA. In DNA form, the CDR3 reads TGTGCCAGCAGCTTAATCGACAGGGCCTATGGCTACACCTTC. It is translated as CASSLIDRAYGYTF.

The chain is built from TRBV2 and TRBJ1-1; D uncertain. Trimming took off 3 bases at V and 0 bases at J, with 8 bases between the two ends. Germline lookup yields CDR1 SNHLY and CDR2 FYNNEI. The CDR3 has 14 amino acids. The CDR3 DNA reads TGTGCCAGCAGTGACAAGGTGATGAACACTGAAGCTTTCTTT. Protein product: CASSDKVMNTEAFF.

This clonotype was found a few times. The chain links TRBV29-1 to TRBJ2-1; no clear D gene. The CDR3 length is 9 residues. Between the trimmed V and J ends, which lost 6 bases and 5 bases, there was a span of 2 bases. Germline V gene data show CDR1 as SQVTM and CDR2 as ANQGSEA. The CDR3 spells CSVHNEQFF. CDR3 DNA sequence: TGCAGCGTCCACAATGAGCAGTTCTTC.

The rearrangement links TRBV2 to TRBJ1-1; tentative D call: TRBD1 (5 bases). The CDR3 totals 14 residues. In germline, CDR1 is SNHLY, CDR2 FYNNEI. Trimming cost V 7 bases and J 1 base, with 13 bases left between them. CDR3 protein: CASIETQGNTEAFF. CDR3 sequence (DNA): TGTGCCAGCATCGAAACCCAGGGGAACACTGAAGCTTTCTTT. Using reference TRBV2 and TRBJ1-1 for the parts outside the CDR3, the full variable domain is EPEVTQTPSHQVTQMGQEVILRCVPISNHLYFYWYRQILGQKVEFLVSFYNNEISEKSEIFDDQFSVERPDGSNFTLKIRSTKLEDSAMYFCASIETQGNTEAFFGQGTRLTVV.

The CDR3 DNA reads as TGCAGTGGATGGGGGGGGCAAGAGACCCAGTACTTC. Protein sequence: CSGWGGQETQYF. This chain links TRBV20-1 with TRBJ2-5; 7 bases map to TRBD2. The J segment lost 2 bases and the V segment lost 7 bases, leaving 4 bases of the junction unmatched. CDR1 and CDR2 (germline): DFQATT, SNEGSKA (reference sequence). The CDR3 consists of 12 residues.

V and J are TRBV20-1 and TRBJ2-7; D is uncertain. Trimming took 0 bases from V and 8 from J, leaving 8 bases between them. Germline V gene sequence: CDR1 DFQATT, CDR2 SNEGSKA (reference sequence). The CDR3 totals 11 residues. The DNA of the CDR3 is TGCAGTGCTAGAGATGGGCCTAAGCAGTACTTC. It translates to CSARDGPKQYF.

Concerning this clonotype itself: A much larger clone differs from this one at a single base, so this may be a read error. The rearrangement uses TRBV11-1 and TRBJ2-1; no reliable D call. The CDR3 contains 12 residues. Germline lookup yields CDR1 SGHAT and CDR2 FQDESV (reference sequence). CDR3 region: CTSSTNVPEQFF. The CDR3 bases are TGTACCAGCAGCACCAATGTTCCTGAGCAGTTCTTC.

At least ten counts were recorded for this clonotype. The chain combines TRBV2 with TRBJ2-7; D gene unclear. Germline V lookup: CDR1 SNHLY, CDR2 FYNNEI. The V and J ends lost 4 bases and 6 bases respectively, with 16 bases between them. This CDR3 has 14 amino acids. In DNA, the CDR3 is TGTGCCAGCAGTGTGGCCGAAAGCCGAGGCGAGCAGTACTTC. Translating it yields CASSVAESRGEQYF.

This clonotype was detected only a few times. This rearrangement joins TRBV5-1 to TRBJ1-1; the match to TRBD1 covers 8 bases. CDR1 SGHRS and CDR2 YFSETQ come from the germline V gene. With V trimmed by 2 bases and J by 6 bases, 18 bases remained unmatched. The CDR3 extends over 18 amino acids. DNA for the CDR3: TGCGCCAGCAGCTTCTACCCGGACAGGGCGTTGAATGGGGCTGAAGCTTTCTTT. The encoded protein is CASSFYPDRALNGAEAFF.

This clonotype came up many times. The chain uses TRBV7-8 and TRBJ2-3; D may match TRBD1 or TRBD2 (5 bases each). The CDR3 contains 14 residues. The V gene lost 5 bases and the J gene lost 2 bases, with 11 bases spanning the gap. Germline CDR1 and CDR2: SGHVS and FQNEAQ. This chain's CDR3 is CASSPGRDTDTQYF. CDR3 DNA sequence: TGTGCCAGCAGCCCGGGACGGGACACAGATACGCAGTATTTT.